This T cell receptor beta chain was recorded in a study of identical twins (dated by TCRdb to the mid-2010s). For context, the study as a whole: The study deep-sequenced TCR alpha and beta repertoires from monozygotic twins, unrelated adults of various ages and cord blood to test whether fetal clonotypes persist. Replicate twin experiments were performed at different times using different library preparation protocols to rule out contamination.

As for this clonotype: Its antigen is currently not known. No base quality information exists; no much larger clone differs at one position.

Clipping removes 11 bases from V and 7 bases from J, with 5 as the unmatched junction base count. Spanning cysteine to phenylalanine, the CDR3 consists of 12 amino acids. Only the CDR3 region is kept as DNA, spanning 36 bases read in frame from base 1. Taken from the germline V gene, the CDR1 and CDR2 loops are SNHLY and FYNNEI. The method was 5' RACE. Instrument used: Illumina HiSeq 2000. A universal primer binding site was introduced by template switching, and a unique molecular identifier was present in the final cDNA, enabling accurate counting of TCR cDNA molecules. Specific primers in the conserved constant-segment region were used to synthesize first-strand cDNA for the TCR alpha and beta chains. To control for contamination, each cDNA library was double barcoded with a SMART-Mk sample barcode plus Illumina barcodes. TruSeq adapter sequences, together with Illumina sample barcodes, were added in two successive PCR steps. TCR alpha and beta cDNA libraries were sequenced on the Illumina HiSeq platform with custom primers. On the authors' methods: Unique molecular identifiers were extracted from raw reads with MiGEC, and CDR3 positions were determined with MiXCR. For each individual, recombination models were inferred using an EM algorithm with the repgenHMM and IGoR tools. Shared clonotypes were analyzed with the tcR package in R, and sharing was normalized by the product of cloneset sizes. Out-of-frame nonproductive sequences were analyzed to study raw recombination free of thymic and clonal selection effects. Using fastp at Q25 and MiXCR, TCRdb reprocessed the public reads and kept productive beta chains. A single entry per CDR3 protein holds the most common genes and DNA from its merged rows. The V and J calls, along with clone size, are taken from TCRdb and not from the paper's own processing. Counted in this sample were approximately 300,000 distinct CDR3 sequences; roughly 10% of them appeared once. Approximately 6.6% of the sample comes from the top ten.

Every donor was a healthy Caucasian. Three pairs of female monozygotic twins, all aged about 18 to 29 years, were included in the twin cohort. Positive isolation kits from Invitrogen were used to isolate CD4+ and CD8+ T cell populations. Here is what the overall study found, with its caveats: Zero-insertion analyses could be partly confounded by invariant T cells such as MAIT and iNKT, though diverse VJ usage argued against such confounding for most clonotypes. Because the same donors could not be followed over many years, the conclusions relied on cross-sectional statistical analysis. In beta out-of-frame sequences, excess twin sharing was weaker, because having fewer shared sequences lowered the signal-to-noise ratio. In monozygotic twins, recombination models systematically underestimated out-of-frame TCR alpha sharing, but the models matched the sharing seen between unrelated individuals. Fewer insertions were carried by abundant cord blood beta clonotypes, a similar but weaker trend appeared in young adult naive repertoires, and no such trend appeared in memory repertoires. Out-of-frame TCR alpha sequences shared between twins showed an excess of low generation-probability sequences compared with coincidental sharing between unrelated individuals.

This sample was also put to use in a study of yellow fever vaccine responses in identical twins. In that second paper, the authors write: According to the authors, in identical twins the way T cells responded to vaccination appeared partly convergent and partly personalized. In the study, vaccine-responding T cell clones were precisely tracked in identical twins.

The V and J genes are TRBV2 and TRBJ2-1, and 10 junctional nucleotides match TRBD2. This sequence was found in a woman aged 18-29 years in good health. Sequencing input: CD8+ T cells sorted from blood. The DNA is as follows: TGTGCCGGGGAGGGACTAGCGAATGAGCAGTTCTTC. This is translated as CAGEGLANEQFF. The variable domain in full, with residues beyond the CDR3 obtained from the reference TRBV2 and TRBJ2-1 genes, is EPEVTQTPSHQVTQMGQEVILRCVPISNHLYFYWYRQILGQKVEFLVSFYNNEISEKSEIFDDQFSVERPDGSNFTLKIRSTKLEDSAMYFCAGEGLANEQFFGPGTRLTVL.